What follows are 28 T cell receptor beta chains derived from one specimen sequenced in a study of blood T cell repertoires in COVID-19. Data came from immunoSEQ multiplex PCR; TCRdb stores just in-frame clones and leaves some out. The sample shows about 280,000 clones, about 85% of them seen only once. The sample was peripheral blood. The receptors shown here come from a human donor in a cohort sampled during active COVID-19.

This clone was picked up a small number of times. The chain combines TRBV6-5 with TRBJ1-6, with unresolved D. This CDR3 comprises 15 residues. The germline V gene has CDR1 MNHEY and CDR2 SVGAGI. V was cut by 6 bases and J by 0 bases, with 9 bases left in between. CDR3 protein: CASRDGSSYNSPLHF. The DNA for the CDR3 is TGTGCCAGCAGGGACGGGAGCTCCTATAATTCACCCCTCCACTTT.

This chain uses TRBV11-3 with TRBJ2-1, with D possibly being TRBD2 (6 bases). Trimming stripped 5 bases from V and 7 bases from J, with 15 bases between. This CDR3 is built from 14 residues. Germline assignment: CDR1 SGHNT and CDR2 YENEEA. This chain's CDR3 is CASSPGLRGNEQFF. The CDR3, as DNA: TGTGCCAGCAGCCCGGGACTCCGGGGGAATGAGCAGTTCTTC.

The chain links TRBV27 to TRBJ1-1; D is unresolved. V lost 6 bases and J lost 0, with 8 bases in between. Germline V lookup: CDR1 MNHEY, CDR2 SMNVEV (reference sequence). The CDR3 length is 13 residues. CDR3 nucleotide sequence: TGTGCCAGCAGCCCCAGGATGAACACTGAAGCTTTCTTT. Protein: CASSPRMNTEAFF.

As to this clone: A much larger clone differs from this one at a single base, so this may be a read error. The rearrangement joins TRBV5-6 to TRBJ1-2; possible D gene TRBD1, 6 bases. CDR3 length: 13 amino acids. The V end was cut by 3 bases, the J end by 4 bases, with 10 bases between. Germline CDR1 reads SGHDT; CDR2 reads YYEEEE. This chain's CDR3 is CASSSGQLYGYTF. The CDR3 DNA follows: TGTGCCAGCAGCTCGGGACAACTCTATGGCTACACCTTC.

The rearrangement joins TRBV6-5 to TRBJ2-1; perhaps TRBD2 as D (7 bases). CDR3 size: 15 residues. CDR1 is MNHEY, CDR2 SVGAGI, per germline. The V and J ends lost 7 bases and 7 bases respectively, with 20 bases between them. This CDR3 reads CASIPRGARKNEQFF. The DNA for the CDR3 is TGTGCCAGCATCCCACGGGGGGCTCGTAAGAATGAGCAGTTCTTC.

The V and J genes are TRBV18 and TRBJ1-2, with 7 bases fitting TRBD1. The V and J ends lost 1 base and 4 bases, in that order; junction bases with no gene match: 6. CDR1 is KGHSH and CDR2 is LQKENI in the germline V gene. The CDR3 totals 15 residues. The CDR3 DNA reads as TGTGCCAGCTCACCACGTAGGGACAGCTCCTATGGCTACACCTTC. It yields the protein CASSPRRDSSYGYTF. The whole variable domain, remainder taken from reference TRBV18 and TRBJ1-2, is NAGVMQNPRHLVRRRGQEARLRCSPMKGHSHVYWYRQLPEEGLKFMVYLQKENIIDESGMPKERFSAEFPKEGPSILRIQQVVRGDSAAYFCASSPRRDSSYGYTFGSGTRLTVV.

As DNA, the CDR3 is TGTGCCTGGAGGGGACTTTACACCGGGGAGCTGTTTTTT. It specifies CAWRGLYTGELFF. This sequence joins TRBV30 and TRBJ2-2, with D possibly being TRBD2 (6 bases). Trimming removed 3 bases at V and 3 bases at J, with 8 bases between. CDR3 length: 13 amino acids. Germline CDR1 GTSNPN, CDR2 SVGIG (reference sequence).

The chain joins TRBV5-1 to TRBJ2-5; weak D call: TRBD1 (6 bases). CDR3 length: 14 amino acids. The germline V gene has CDR1 SGHRS and CDR2 YFSETQ. The V gene lost 4 bases and the J gene lost 5 bases, with 15 bases spanning the gap. CDR3 coding DNA: TGCGCCAGCAGCAGTCCAGGGGCCGAGGAGACCCAGTACTTC. It encodes CASSSPGAEETQYF.

A single count supports this clone. V usage is TRBV30 and J usage is TRBJ2-5, with TRBD1 identical over 9 bases. Germline V gene lookup returns CDR1 GTSNPN and CDR2 SVGIG (reference sequence). The CDR3 has 15 residues. Trimming cost V 7 bases and J 5 bases; bases outside gene matches: 14. The DNA of the CDR3 is TGTGCCTCGTCGAGGCTGGGACAGGGAGGGGAGACCCAGTACTTC. Residues: CASSRLGQGGETQYF.

V usage is TRBV14 and J usage is TRBJ2-1; 11 bases agree with TRBD2. The CDR3 is 14 residues long. Germline V CDR1 and CDR2: SGHDN, FVKESK. After removal of 3 bases from V and 6 bases from J, the junction contained 1 base not matched to a gene. The CDR3 DNA reads TGTGCCAGCAGCCACGGACTAGCGGGCAATGAGCAGTTCTTC. Its translation is CASSHGLAGNEQFF.

This chain connects TRBV19 to TRBJ1-3; no clear D gene. Trimming took off 3 bases at V and 1 base at J, with 10 bases between the two ends. This CDR3 spans 15 amino acids. Germline assignment: CDR1 LNHDA and CDR2 SQIVND (reference sequence). The CDR3 DNA follows: TGTGCCAGTAGTATCAGAGTGGAGTCTGGAAACACCATATATTTT. Translating gives CASSIRVESGNTIYF.

This chain links TRBV7-9 with TRBJ1-6; D unresolved. Per germline, CDR1 SEHNR and CDR2 FQNEAQ (reference sequence). V dropped 4 bases and J dropped 9 bases, with 7 bases sitting between them. The CDR3 is 12 residues long. CDR3 sequence reads: CASSSPVSPLHF. DNA for the CDR3: TGTGCCAGCAGCTCTCCAGTTTCACCCCTCCACTTT.

The CDR3: CASSFSQLTRNTGELFF. DNA of the CDR3: TGTGCCAGCAGCTTCTCACAGCTTACCCGGAACACCGGGGAGCTGTTTTTT. The chain recombines TRBV5-4 with TRBJ2-2; D gene unclear. This CDR3 has 17 amino acids. Trimming cost V 2 bases and J 1 base, with 15 bases left between them. CDR1 and CDR2 (germline): SGHNT, YYREEE (reference sequence). Full variable domain (remainder filled in from reference TRBV5-4 and TRBJ2-2): ETGVTQSPTHLIKTRGQQVTLRCSSQSGHNTVSWYQQALGQGPQFIFQYYREEENGRGNFPPRFSGLQFPNYSSELNVNALELDDSALYLCASSFSQLTRNTGELFFGEGSRLTVL.

Concerning this clone: Additional DNA sequences in this sample encode the identical CDR3. The V gene is TRBV10-2, the J gene TRBJ1-3; D is possibly TRBD1 (5 bases). Germline V gives CDR1 WSHSY, CDR2 SAAADI. V was cut by 5 bases and J by 3 bases, with 11 bases left in between. The CDR3 has 14 amino acids. The CDR3 nucleotides read TGCGCCAGCAGTAGGGGCCTAGATGGAAACACCATATATTTT. Amino acid sequence: CASSRGLDGNTIYF.

V is TRBV6-6 and J is TRBJ1-5; 7 nucleotides agree with TRBD1. This CDR3 contains 15 residues. CDR1 MNHNY and CDR2 SVGAGI come from the germline V gene (reference sequence). Trimming cost V 2 bases and J 1 base; bases outside gene matches: 2. CDR3 in amino acids: CASSYNRGSNQPQHF. In nucleotides, the CDR3 is TGTGCCAGCAGTTACAACAGGGGAAGCAATCAGCCCCAGCATTTT.

The chain carries TRBV4-1 and TRBJ1-6, with 7 bases fitting TRBD1. Trimming took 3 bases from V and 2 from J; bases not matched to a gene: 10. The CDR3 contains 18 residues. The V gene's germline CDR1 is MGHRA and CDR2 YSYEKL. The CDR3 sequence: CASSQGPSRGTYNSPLHF. The CDR3 bases are TGCGCCAGCAGCCAGGGCCCTTCCAGGGGGACCTATAATTCACCCCTCCACTTT.

V is TRBV2 and J is TRBJ1-2; TRBD1 is a possible D gene (6 bases). Per the germline V gene, CDR1 is SNHLY and CDR2 is FYNNEI. There are 14 residues in the CDR3. Written as DNA, the CDR3 is TGTGTTTACGAAGCAGGGGTTGGAAACTATGGCTACACCTTC. Amino acids: CVYEAGVGNYGYTF.

This chain links TRBV18 with TRBJ1-2, with D uncertain. Germline V gene data show CDR1 as KGHSH and CDR2 as LQKENI. The V end lost 3 bases, the J end lost 4 bases, and 12 bases lay between the germline ends. The CDR3 length is 14 residues. The CDR3 protein is CASSPAASTYGYTF. For the CDR3, the DNA is TGTGCCAGCTCACCGGCGGCTTCAACCTATGGCTACACCTTC.

The chain couples TRBV7-9 to TRBJ2-7; D is undetermined. The CDR3 runs to 12 residues. Trimming cost V 6 bases and J 5 bases, with 11 bases left between them. Germline V gene sequence: CDR1 SEHNR, CDR2 FQNEAQ (reference sequence). Here the CDR3 DNA reads TGTGCCAGCAGTTATGGAGCAGACGAGCAGTACTTC. Its protein is CASSYGADEQYF.

V gene TRBV24-1 combines with J gene TRBJ2-1; D not certain. The CDR3 sequence is 15 residues long. V was pared by 4 bases and J by 0 bases, with 9 bases between. Germline CDR1 reads KGHDR; CDR2 reads SFDVKD. The CDR3 DNA sequence: TGTGCCACCAGTGACACTAAGAGCTCCTACAATGAGCAGTTCTTC. It translates to CATSDTKSSYNEQFF.

J is TRBJ1-1 and V is TRBV19; tentative D call: TRBD1 (6 bases). Trimming removed 5 bases at V and 2 bases at J, with 12 bases between. The CDR3 length is 14 residues. Germline V CDR1 and CDR2: LNHDA, SQIVND (reference sequence). This CDR3 reads CASSPDSINTEAFF. DNA for the CDR3: TGTGCCAGTAGTCCGGACAGCATTAACACTGAAGCTTTCTTT.

The chain couples TRBV19 to TRBJ1-4, with TRBD1 identical over 9 bases. Germline loops: CDR1 LNHDA, CDR2 SQIVND (reference sequence). The CDR3 sequence is 14 residues long. Trimming at V came to 5 bases and at J to 6 bases, leaving 4 bases not matched to a gene. Here the CDR3 reads CASSPTGGDEKLFF. The CDR3 DNA reads TGTGCCAGTAGTCCGACAGGGGGAGATGAAAAACTGTTTTTT.

This clone was recorded once. The CDR3 DNA reads TGTGCCAGCAGCCTATACGGTGGGCCGAATGAGCAGTTCTTC. This encodes CASSLYGGPNEQFF. The chain has TRBV11-3 and TRBJ2-1; D is undetermined. The CDR3 totals 14 residues. The V gene lost 5 bases and the J gene lost 7 bases, with 15 bases spanning the gap. Germline CDR1 and CDR2: SGHNT and YENEEA.

The V and J genes are TRBV29-1 and TRBJ1-2; D call uncertain. Trimming shortened V by 6 bases and J by 5 bases, and 13 bases separated the two germline ends. The germline CDR1 and CDR2 sequences are SQVTM and ANQGSEA. This CDR3 spans 12 amino acids. In DNA, the CDR3 is TGCAGCGTCAGTCGAACAGATTATGGCTACACCTTC. As protein: CSVSRTDYGYTF.

This chain uses TRBV11-2 with TRBJ2-5; TRBD2 aligns across 9 bases. V lost 0 bases, J lost 2 bases, and 4 bases stayed unmatched. The CDR3 covers 16 residues. The germline V gene encodes CDR1 SGHAT and CDR2 FQNNGV. CDR3 in DNA: TGTGCCAGCAGCTTAGATTTGGGACTAGCACAAGAGACCCAGTACTTC. Encoded protein: CASSLDLGLAQETQYF.

Details on this clone: Mismatch with germline at one junction end may stem from a read error. The genes are TRBV5-5 and TRBJ2-6; TRBD1 matches 8 bases. The CDR3 extends over 16 amino acids. Germline V gene data show CDR1 as SGHKS and CDR2 as YYEKEE (reference sequence). The CDR3 sequence is CASTLGQVRWANVLTF. The CDR3, as DNA: TGTGCCAGCACCTTGGGACAGGTTAGGTGGGCCAACGTCCTGACTTTC.

The gene calls are TRBV4-1 and TRBJ2-2; 13 nucleotides match TRBD2. Unmatched junction bases numbered 10, after V lost 4 bases and J lost 2 bases. The CDR3 runs 19 residues. CDR1 and CDR2 from the germline V gene are MGHRA and YSYEKL. The CDR3 here is CASSRQGLAGFDNTGELFF. The CDR3 DNA reads TGCGCCAGCAGCCGACAGGGACTAGCGGGATTTGATAACACCGGGGAGCTGTTTTTT.

The chain has TRBV7-9 and TRBJ1-4; D is unclear. The CDR3 contains 14 residues. Germline loops: CDR1 SEHNR, CDR2 FQNEAQ (reference sequence). V was trimmed by 0 bases and J by 7 bases, leaving 9 bases between them. The DNA of the CDR3 is TGTGCCAGCAGCTTAGCTGCAGGTGCTGAAAAACTGTTTTTT. Translation gives CASSLAAGAEKLFF.